This entry is about one T cell receptor beta chain. The data were obtained in a study of cytotoxic CD8 clonotypes in ibrutinib-treated CLL. Study as a whole: On average, approximately 95,000 productive rearrangements and around 250,000 productive templates per sample.

Clones were read by immunoSEQ multiplex PCR, and TCRdb kept only the in-frame ones, dropping some. The table includes roughly 150,000 clones, roughly 86% detected once. The V gene's germline CDR1 is LNHDA and CDR2 SQIVND (reference sequence). This CDR3 is 15 amino acids long. V was clipped by 7 bases and J by 4 bases, with 16 bases between them. Sequenced here: PBMCs, sampled after 12 months of ibrutinib treatment. This chain connects TRBV19 to TRBJ2-2; D perhaps matches TRBD1 (6 bases). The TCR comes from a human donor with chronic lymphocytic leukemia. CDR3 residues: CASMGQGSSTGELFF. DNA for the CDR3: TGTGCCAGTATGGGGCAGGGGTCGAGCACCGGGGAGCTGTTTTTT.